A single TCR beta chain is shown here with its context. Its antigen is not identified. Only in-frame clones appear in the TCRdb table, and some are missing; sequencing was by immunoSEQ multiplex PCR. This table has roughly 19,000 clones, about nine tenths appearing once. The sorted regulatory T cells were CD4+, CD25-high and CD127-low, with genomic DNA sequenced. These data belong to a study of regulatory and conventional T cells in RAG deficiency. Study-level results: Omenn patients showed >75% Treg-Tconv overlap and shorter CDR3 lengths.

This sample was also put to use in a study of regulatory T cells. From that study: The PCR used 52 TRBV and 13 TRBJ primers. Patient repertoires had restricted TRB V-J pairs and skewed V and J usage, most in Tregs.

The receptor comes from a human donor in good health. Sequencing input: Tregs sorted from blood.

DNA of the CDR3: TGTGCCAGCAGCGGGAGGCTAGGGGCCGCTAACTATGGCTACACCTTC. Encoded protein: CASSGRLGAANYGYTF. This sequence joins TRBV25-1 and TRBJ1-2; D is perhaps TRBD1 (5 bases). CDR1 and CDR2 from the germline V gene are MGHDK and SYGVNS. The V and J ends lost 6 bases and 0 bases respectively, with 17 bases between them. This CDR3 comprises 16 residues.